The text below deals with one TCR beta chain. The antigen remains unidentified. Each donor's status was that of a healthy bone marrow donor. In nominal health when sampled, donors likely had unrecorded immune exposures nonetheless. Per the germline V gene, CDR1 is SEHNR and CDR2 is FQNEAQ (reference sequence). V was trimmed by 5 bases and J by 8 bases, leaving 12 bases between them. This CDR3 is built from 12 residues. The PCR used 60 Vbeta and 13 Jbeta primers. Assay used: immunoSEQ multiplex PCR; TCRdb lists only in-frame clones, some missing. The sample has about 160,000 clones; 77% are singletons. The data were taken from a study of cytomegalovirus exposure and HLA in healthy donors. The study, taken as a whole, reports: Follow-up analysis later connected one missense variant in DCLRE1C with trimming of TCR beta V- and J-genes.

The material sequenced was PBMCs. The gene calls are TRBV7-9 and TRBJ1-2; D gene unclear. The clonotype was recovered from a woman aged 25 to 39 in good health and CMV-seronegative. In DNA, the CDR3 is TGTGCCAGCAGCGAGGGCTATGGAGGCTACACCTTC. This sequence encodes CASSEGYGGYTF.